A selection of T cell receptor beta chains follows, all from one sample in a study of early T cells in non-severe SARS-CoV-2 infection. Each CDR3 protein is one row after TCRdb ran MiXCR on the 5' RACE reads. This table has 65,000 to 90,000 distinct CDR3 sequences, 12% appearing once. The sample consisted of whole blood. These receptors came from an adult who was a healthcare worker with PCR-confirmed SARS-CoV-2 infection or an uninfected control (not recorded which). Both conserved end residues are trimmed from each CDR3.

CDR3aa: ASSSPEGPVYEQY; j_gene: TRBJ2-7; len: 13; v_gene: TRBV5-1
CDR3aa: SVRPGTSGSSYNEQF; j_gene: TRBJ2-1; len: 15; v_gene: TRBV29-1
CDR3aa: ASSLSGNYEQF; j_gene: TRBJ2-1; len: 11; v_gene: TRBV9
CDR3aa: ASSQGTGLTNEKLF; j_gene: TRBJ1-4; len: 14; v_gene: TRBV4-2
CDR3aa: ASSKLSSRDRGFHEQY; j_gene: TRBJ2-7; len: 16; v_gene: TRBV7-9
CDR3aa: SVEDRTSGTQETQY; j_gene: TRBJ2-5; len: 14; v_gene: TRBV29-1
CDR3aa: ASIPSLMRGVKNYGYT; j_gene: TRBJ1-2; len: 16; v_gene: TRBV2
CDR3aa: SVQKGGRGNQPQH; j_gene: TRBJ1-5; len: 13; v_gene: TRBV20-1
CDR3aa: ASSLGRLADNYEQY; j_gene: TRBJ2-7; len: 14; v_gene: TRBV7-9
CDR3aa: ASSLTSARAGANVLT; j_gene: TRBJ2-6; len: 15; v_gene: TRBV7-3
CDR3aa: PLPPDTQY; j_gene: TRBJ2-3; len: 8; v_gene: TRBV28
CDR3aa: ASSSRQVGSYEQY; j_gene: TRBJ2-7; len: 13; v_gene: TRBV5-1
CDR3aa: ASSSPGIPKAF; j_gene: TRBJ1-1; len: 11; v_gene: TRBV7-9
CDR3aa: SARHDQPGLEQY; j_gene: TRBJ2-7; len: 12; v_gene: TRBV20-1
CDR3aa: ASSRPSTGAGNEQF; j_gene: TRBJ2-1; len: 14; v_gene: TRBV12-3/TRBV12-4
CDR3aa: ASSQGPGSEPQH; j_gene: TRBJ1-5; len: 12; v_gene: TRBV6-2/TRBV6-3
CDR3aa: ASSSTGQASRETQY; j_gene: TRBJ2-5; len: 14; v_gene: TRBV11-3
CDR3aa: ASSLLEGKLYYEQY; j_gene: TRBJ2-7; len: 14; v_gene: TRBV7-9
CDR3aa: ASSARTGILSGANVLT; j_gene: TRBJ2-6; len: 16; v_gene: TRBV6-1
CDR3aa: ASSQLAGGPYEQY; j_gene: TRBJ2-7; len: 13; v_gene: TRBV7-2